The 5 T cell receptor beta chains below were found in one sample sequenced in a study of post-analysis software for immune sequencing data. These receptors have no identified antigens. Overall study results and limits: Elevated frequency relative to controls characterized several TRBV segments in patients, TRBV5-6, TRBV5-1 and TRBV20-1 among them.

cDNA libraries for TCR beta contained unique molecular identifiers. Each CDR3 protein is one row after TCRdb ran MiXCR on the PCR reads. The repertoire holds 600,000 to 700,000 distinct CDR3 sequences, with around 60% as singletons. Material: blood. These receptors were obtained from a girl between 2 and 10 years old with multiple sclerosis.

This clonotype was seen only a few times. This chain connects TRBV29-1 to TRBJ2-7; 10 positions match TRBD1. This CDR3 is 12 amino acids long. J gave up 5 bases and V 7 bases, and 5 bases lay outside the gene matches. The germline V gene encodes CDR1 SQVTM and CDR2 ANQGSEA. The CDR3 spells CSGGTGVNEQYF. CDR3 DNA sequence: TGCAGCGGAGGGACAGGGGTGAACGAGCAGTACTTC.

The V and J genes are TRBV29-1 and TRBJ2-7; no definite D call. The CDR3 extends over 13 amino acids. Trimming left V 5 bases short and J 0 bases short, with 11 bases between. Germline V CDR1 and CDR2: SQVTM, ANQGSEA. CDR3 sequence (DNA): TGCAGCGTTCAGGCCTTCGGCTCCTACGAGCAGTACTTC. It specifies CSVQAFGSYEQYF.

The chain is built from TRBV7-2 and TRBJ2-1; tentative D call: TRBD2 (6 bases). This CDR3 comprises 15 residues. V was trimmed by 4 bases and J by 8 bases, leaving 18 bases between them. Germline V lookup: CDR1 SGHTA, CDR2 FQGNSA. Written as DNA, the CDR3 is TGTGCCAGCAGCTGGGGGGACCGCCTCGGGGATGAGCAGTTCTTC. Protein product: CASSWGDRLGDEQFF.

Only a few counts were recorded for this clonotype. The J gene is TRBJ2-2, the V gene TRBV25-1, with TRBD2 as a possible D gene (5 bases). Trimming removed 6 bases from V and 5 bases from J, with 25 bases in between. CDR1 is MGHDK and CDR2 is SYGVNS in the germline V gene. The CDR3 is made up of 18 amino acids. The CDR3 reads CASSLNPGGPLRTGELFF. CDR3 coding DNA: TGTGCCAGCAGCCTCAATCCCGGAGGCCCCCTTAGGACCGGGGAGCTGTTTTTT.

The chain uses TRBV20-1 and TRBJ2-5, with 8 nucleotides matching TRBD2. The CDR3 totals 13 residues. V gave up 3 bases and J gave up 4 bases; unmatched junction bases: 4. CDR1 and CDR2 (germline): DFQATT, SNEGSKA (reference sequence). The chain's CDR3 is CSARIGGAETQYF. The CDR3 nucleotides are TGCAGTGCTAGGATCGGGGGGGCAGAGACCCAGTACTTC.